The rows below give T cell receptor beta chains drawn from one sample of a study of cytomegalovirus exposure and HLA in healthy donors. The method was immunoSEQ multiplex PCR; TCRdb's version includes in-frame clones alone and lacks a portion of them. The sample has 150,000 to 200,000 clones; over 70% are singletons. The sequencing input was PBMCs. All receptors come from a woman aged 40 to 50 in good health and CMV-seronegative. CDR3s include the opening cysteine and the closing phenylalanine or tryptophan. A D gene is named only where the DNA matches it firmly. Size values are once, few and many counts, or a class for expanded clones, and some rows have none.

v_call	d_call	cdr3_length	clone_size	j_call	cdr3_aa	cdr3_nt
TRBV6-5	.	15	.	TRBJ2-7	CASRPAISARGEQYF	TGTGCCAGCAGACCCGCCATCTCCGCCCGGGGCGAGCAGTACTTC
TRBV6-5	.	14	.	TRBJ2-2	CASRIERATGELFF	TGTGCCAGCAGAATTGAGAGGGCCACCGGGGAGCTGTTTTTT
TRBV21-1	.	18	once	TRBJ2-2	CASSKLPLAGEKGGELFF	TGTGCCAGCAGCAAACTCCCGCTAGCGGGAGAAAAAGGCGGGGAGCTGTTTTTT
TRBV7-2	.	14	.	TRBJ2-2	CASSPSTGVGELFF	TGTGCCAGCAGCCCCAGCACGGGGGTCGGGGAGCTGTTTTTT
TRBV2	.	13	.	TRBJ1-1	CASSGQPNTEAFF	TGTGCCAGCAGCGGACAGCCGAACACTGAAGCTTTCTTT
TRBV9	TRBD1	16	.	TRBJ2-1	CASSGGDSRSTFEQFF	TGTGCCAGCAGCGGAGGGGACAGCCGAAGTACCTTTGAGCAGTTCTTC
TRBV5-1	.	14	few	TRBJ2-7	CASGSGTPAYEQYF	TGCGCCAGCGGATCCGGGACACCTGCCTACGAGCAGTACTTC
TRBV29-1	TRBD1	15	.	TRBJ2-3	CSVAGDRGYTDTQYF	TGCAGCGTTGCCGGGGACAGGGGGTACACAGATACGCAGTATTTT
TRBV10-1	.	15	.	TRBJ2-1	CASSPGDSGYNEQFF	TGCGCCAGCAGCCCCGGGGATAGCGGTTACAATGAGCAGTTCTTC
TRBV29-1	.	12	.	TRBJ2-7	CSATSGTYEQYF	TGCAGCGCTACGTCCGGGACCTACGAGCAGTACTTC
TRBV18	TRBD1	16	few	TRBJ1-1	CASSTGQGRLNTEAFF	TGTGCCAGCTCAACCGGACAGGGGCGGTTGAACACTGAAGCTTTCTTT
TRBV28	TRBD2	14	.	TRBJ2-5	CASSLLAGSETQYF	TGTGCCAGCAGTTTGTTAGCGGGGTCGGAGACCCAGTACTTC
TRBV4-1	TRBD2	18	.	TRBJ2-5	CASSQPRGLAGEWETQYF	TGCGCCAGCAGCCAACCCCGGGGACTAGCGGGAGAGTGGGAGACCCAGTACTTC
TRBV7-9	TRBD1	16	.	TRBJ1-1	CSSSPAWDRSSSEAFF	TGTTCCAGCAGCCCCGCGTGGGACAGGAGTAGTTCTGAAGCTTTCTTT
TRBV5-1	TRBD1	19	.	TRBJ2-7	CASSLAGITVQGQGGEQYF	TGCGCCAGCAGCTTGGCCGGTATTACGGTCCAGGGACAGGGAGGCGAGCAGTACTTC
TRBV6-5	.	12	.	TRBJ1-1	CASREVGTEAFF	TGTGCCAGCAGGGAGGTAGGCACTGAAGCTTTCTTT
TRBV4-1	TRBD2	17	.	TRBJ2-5	CASSPVFSGGAEETQYF	TGCGCCAGCAGCCCCGTGTTTAGCGGGGGGGCGGAAGAGACCCAGTACTTC
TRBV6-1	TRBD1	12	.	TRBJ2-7	CASSGTVFEQYF	TGTGCCAGCAGCGGGACAGTTTTCGAGCAGTACTTC
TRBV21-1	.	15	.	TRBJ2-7	CASSNRCGGVYEQYF	TGTGCCAGCAGCAATCGGTGCGGGGGAGTCTACGAGCAGTACTTC
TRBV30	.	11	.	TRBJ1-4	CAWLYNEKLFF	TGTGCCTGGCTGTATAATGAAAAACTGTTTTTT
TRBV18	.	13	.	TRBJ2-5	CASSPQPPETQYF	TGTGCCAGCTCACCACAGCCCCCGGAGACCCAGTACTTC
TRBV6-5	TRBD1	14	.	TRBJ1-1	CASSEPGQGPEAFF	TGTGCCAGCAGTGAGCCGGGACAGGGGCCTGAAGCTTTCTTT
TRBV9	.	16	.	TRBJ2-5	CASSAGGGYSSETQYF	TGTGCCAGCAGCGCCGGAGGGGGCTATAGTTCGGAGACCCAGTACTTC
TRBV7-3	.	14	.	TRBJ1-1	CASSPHAENTEAFF	TGTGCCAGCAGTCCCCACGCGGAGAACACTGAAGCTTTCTTT
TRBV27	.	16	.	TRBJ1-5	CATKLTQGTSNQPQHF	TGTGCCACCAAGCTGACGCAGGGAACCAGCAATCAGCCCCAGCATTTT
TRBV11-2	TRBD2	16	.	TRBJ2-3	CASSSYSGSATDTQYF	TGTGCCAGCAGTTCATATAGCGGGAGTGCTACAGATACGCAGTATTTT
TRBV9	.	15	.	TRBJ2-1	CASSVVGSSYNEQFF	TGTGCCAGCAGCGTAGTCGGGAGCTCCTACAATGAGCAGTTCTTC
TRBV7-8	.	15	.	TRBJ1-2	CASSPRTGGLYGYTF	TGTGCCAGCAGCCCTAGGACTGGGGGCCTCTATGGCTACACCTTC
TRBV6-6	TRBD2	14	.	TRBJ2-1	CASSGTSEDNEQFF	TGTGCCAGCAGTGGGACTAGCGAGGACAATGAGCAGTTCTTC
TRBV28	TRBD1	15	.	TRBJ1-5	CASSHGTVGNQPQHF	TGTGCCAGCAGTCATGGGACAGTTGGCAATCAGCCCCAGCATTTT
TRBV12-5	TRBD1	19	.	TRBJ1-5	CASGLNIGQGVIGNQPQHF	TGTGCTAGTGGTTTGAACATCGGACAGGGAGTTATTGGCAATCAGCCCCAGCATTTT
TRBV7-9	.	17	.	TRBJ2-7	CASSRESGGSSYYEQYF	TGTGCCAGCAGCCGAGAGTCTGGGGGCTCCTCCTACTACGAGCAGTACTTC
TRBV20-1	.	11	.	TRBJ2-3	CSETHSDTQYF	TGCAGTGAAACCCACTCAGATACGCAGTATTTT
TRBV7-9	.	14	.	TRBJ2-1	CASSLRTEYNEQFF	TGTGCCAGCAGCTTAAGGACAGAATACAATGAGCAGTTCTTC
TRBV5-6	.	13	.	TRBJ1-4	CASSLFRNEKLFF	TGTGCCAGCAGCTTGTTCAGGAATGAAAAACTGTTTTTT
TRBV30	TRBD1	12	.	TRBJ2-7	CAYSGTGVEQYF	TGTGCCTACTCCGGGACAGGGGTCGAGCAGTACTTC
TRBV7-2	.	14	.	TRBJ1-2	CASSRYGFNYGYTF	TGTGCCAGCAGCCGCTACGGGTTTAACTATGGCTACACCTTC
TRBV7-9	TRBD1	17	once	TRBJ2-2	CASSLEEGQGNTGELFF	TGTGCCAGCAGCTTAGAGGAGGGACAGGGGAACACCGGGGAGCTGTTTTTT
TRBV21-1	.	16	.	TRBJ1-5	CASSKRREGSNQPQHF	TGTGCCAGCAGCAAAAGGCGCGAGGGTAGCAATCAGCCCCAGCATTTT
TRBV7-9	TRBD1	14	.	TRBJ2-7	CSSSFGTGSYEQYF	TGTTCCAGCAGCTTCGGGACAGGGTCCTACGAGCAGTACTTC
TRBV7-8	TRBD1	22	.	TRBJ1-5	CASSFRNGRDVRQGVLDQPQHF	TGTGCCAGCAGCTTCCGGAATGGTAGGGATGTAAGACAGGGAGTCTTGGATCAGCCCCAGCATTTT
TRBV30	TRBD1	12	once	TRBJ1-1	CAWGTGRTEAFF	TGTGCCTGGGGGACAGGGCGCACTGAAGCTTTCTTT
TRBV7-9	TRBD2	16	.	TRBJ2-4	CSSSLAGQAEKNIQYF	TGTTCCAGCAGCTTAGCGGGCCAGGCAGAAAAAAACATTCAGTACTTC
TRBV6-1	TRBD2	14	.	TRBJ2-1	CASMLEWGEGEQFF	TGTGCCAGCATGCTCGAGTGGGGGGAGGGTGAGCAGTTCTTC
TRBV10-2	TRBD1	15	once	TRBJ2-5	CASSGKGASQETQYF	TGCGCCAGCAGTGGGAAGGGGGCGAGTCAAGAGACCCAGTACTTC
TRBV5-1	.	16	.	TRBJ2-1	CASSWRRGFPYNEQFF	TGCGCCAGCAGCTGGCGACGGGGTTTCCCCTACAATGAGCAGTTCTTC
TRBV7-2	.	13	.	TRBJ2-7	CASSLIHSYEQYF	TGTGCCAGCAGCTTAATACACTCCTACGAGCAGTACTTC
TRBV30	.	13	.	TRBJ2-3	CAWSVGRVDTQYF	TGTGCCTGGAGTGTAGGCAGGGTTGATACGCAGTATTTT
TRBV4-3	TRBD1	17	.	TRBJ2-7	CASSQVGRIRGRDEQYF	TGCGCCAGCAGCCAAGTGGGGAGGATCAGGGGGCGTGACGAGCAGTACTTC
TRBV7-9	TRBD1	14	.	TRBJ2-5	CASSLNPGGETQYF	TGTGCCAGCAGCTTAAATCCAGGGGGCGAGACCCAGTACTTC